The T cell receptor beta chain under discussion was sequenced for a study of post-analysis software for immune sequencing data. Whole-study context: As for disease course, relapsing-remitting, secondary progressive and progressive-relapsing multiple sclerosis were all included. Study findings and constraints: Relative to controls, patients had several TRBV segments at higher frequency, with TRBV5-6, TRBV5-1 and TRBV20-1 among these.

Germline CDR1 is DFQATT and CDR2 is SNEGSKA (reference sequence). This CDR3 has 16 residues. V was cut by 4 bases and J by 5 bases, with 21 bases left in between. Points on this clonotype: Its antigen is unidentified.

Each TCR beta cDNA library carried unique molecular identifiers. Via MiXCR, TCRdb re-called the PCR reads, giving one row per CDR3 protein. The data contain roughly 400,000 distinct CDR3 sequences, about 40% of them seen just once; the ten biggest clones take up 7.6%. The clonotype originates from a girl aged 2 to 9 with multiple sclerosis. The sequencing sample was made of blood. This rearrangement joins TRBV20-1 to TRBJ2-1; TRBD2 is a possible D gene (6 bases). The CDR3 bases are TGCAGTGCTATTCGGGGGTCCACCATTAGAAACAATGAGCAGTTCTTC. Encoded protein: CSAIRGSTIRNNEQFF.